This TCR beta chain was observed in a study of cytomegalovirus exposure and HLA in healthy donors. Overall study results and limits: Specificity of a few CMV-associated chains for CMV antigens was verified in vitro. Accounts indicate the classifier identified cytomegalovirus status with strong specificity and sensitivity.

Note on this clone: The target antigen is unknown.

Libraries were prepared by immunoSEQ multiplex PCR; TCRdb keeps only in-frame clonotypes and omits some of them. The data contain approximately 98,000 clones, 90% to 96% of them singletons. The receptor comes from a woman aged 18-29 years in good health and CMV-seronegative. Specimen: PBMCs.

The CDR3 protein is CASRGADEQFF. CDR3 bases: TGTGCCAGCAGAGGGGCCGATGAGCAGTTCTTC. This chain joins TRBV27 and TRBJ2-1, with D possibly TRBD1 on 5 matching bases. V was trimmed by 6 bases and J by 8 bases, leaving 8 bases between them. Per the germline V gene, CDR1 is MNHEY and CDR2 is SMNVEV (reference sequence). The CDR3 has 11 amino acids.